This TCR beta chain emerged from a study of cytomegalovirus exposure and HLA in healthy donors. Study observations and caveats: 87-base-pair reads could not separate some V segments, including TRBV6-2 and TRBV6-3. Cytomegalovirus-associated TCR beta chains were listed, numbering roughly 150.

The PCR made use of 60 Vbeta and 13 Jbeta primers. The repertoire was sequenced with immunoSEQ multiplex PCR; TCRdb's copy has only in-frame clones and lacks some. The table has some 120,000 clones, 80% seen once. Germline values: CDR1 SGHRS, CDR2 YFSETQ. The V gene lost 0 bases and the J gene lost 3 bases, with 9 bases spanning the gap. The CDR3 has 14 amino acids. Points on this clone: Its antigen is not identified.

The specimen was PBMCs. The rearrangement uses TRBV5-1 and TRBJ1-2; the D gene is possibly TRBD1 (6 bases). The source is a female donor in good health and CMV-seronegative. The CDR3 here is CASSLEAGDYGYTF. CDR3 sequence (DNA): TGCGCCAGCAGCTTGGAAGCAGGGGACTATGGCTACACCTTC.